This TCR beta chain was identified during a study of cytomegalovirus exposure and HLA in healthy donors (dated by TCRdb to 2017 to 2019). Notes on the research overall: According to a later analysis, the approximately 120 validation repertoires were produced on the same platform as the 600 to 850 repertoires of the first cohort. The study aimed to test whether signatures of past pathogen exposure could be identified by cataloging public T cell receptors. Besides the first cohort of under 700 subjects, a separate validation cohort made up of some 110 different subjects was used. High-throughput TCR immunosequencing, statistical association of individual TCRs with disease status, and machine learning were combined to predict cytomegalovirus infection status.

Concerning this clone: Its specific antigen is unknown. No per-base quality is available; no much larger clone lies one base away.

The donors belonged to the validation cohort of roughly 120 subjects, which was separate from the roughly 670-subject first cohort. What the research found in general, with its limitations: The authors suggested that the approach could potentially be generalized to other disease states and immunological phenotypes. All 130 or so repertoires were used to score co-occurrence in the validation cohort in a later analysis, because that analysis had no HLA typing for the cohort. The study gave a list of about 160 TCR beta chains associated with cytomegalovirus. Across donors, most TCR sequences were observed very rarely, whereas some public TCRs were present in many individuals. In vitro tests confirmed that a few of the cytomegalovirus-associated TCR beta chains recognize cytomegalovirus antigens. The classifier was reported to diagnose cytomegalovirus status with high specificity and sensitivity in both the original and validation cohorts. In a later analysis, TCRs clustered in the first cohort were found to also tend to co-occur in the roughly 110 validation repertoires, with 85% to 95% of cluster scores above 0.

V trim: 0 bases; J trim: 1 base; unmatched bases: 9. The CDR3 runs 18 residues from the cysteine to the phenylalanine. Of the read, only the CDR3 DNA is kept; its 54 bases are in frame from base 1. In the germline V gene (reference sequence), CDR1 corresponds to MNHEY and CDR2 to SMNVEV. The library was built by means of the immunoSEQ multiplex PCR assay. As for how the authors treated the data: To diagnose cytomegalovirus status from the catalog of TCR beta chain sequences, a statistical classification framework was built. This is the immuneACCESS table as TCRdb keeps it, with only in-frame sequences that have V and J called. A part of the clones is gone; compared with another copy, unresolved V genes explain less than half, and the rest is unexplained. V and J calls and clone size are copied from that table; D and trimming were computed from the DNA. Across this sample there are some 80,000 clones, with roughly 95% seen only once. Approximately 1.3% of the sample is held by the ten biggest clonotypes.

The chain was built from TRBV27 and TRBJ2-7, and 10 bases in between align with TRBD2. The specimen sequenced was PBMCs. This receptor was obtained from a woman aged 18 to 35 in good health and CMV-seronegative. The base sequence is TGTGCCAGCAGTTTATCGTCTAGCGGGAGATCGGGTTCCTACGAGCAGTACTTC. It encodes CASSLSSSGRSGSYEQYF.